A single count supports the clone carrying this T cell receptor beta chain. As yet, its antigen is unknown. One end of the junction fails to match germline, which may point to a read error. The record originates from a study of blood T cells in healthy people across ages. The CDR3 contains 19 residues. CDR1 is SGHDN, CDR2 FVKESK, per germline. Isolated PBMCs totaled at least 7 million in each sample. General observations from the study: It was found that TCR beta diversity correlated strongly with the percentage of naive T cells.

It was with a sample-barcoded 5' primer and a J-beta primer mix that a second PCR of roughly 7 to 12 cycles was run. TCRdb re-called the 5' RACE reads with MiXCR, one entry per CDR3 protein. Of hundreds of thousands of distinct CDR3 sequences listed, roughly 56% are singletons. The rearrangement links TRBV14 to TRBJ2-1, with 11 bases identical to TRBD2. Source material: blood. This clonotype originated in a man aged 40-50 years in good health. The CDR3 spells CASRQDIPFSGGAYNEQFF. The DNA for the CDR3 is TGTGCCAGCAGACAAGATATCCCCTTTAGCGGGGGGGCCTACAATGAGCAGTTCTTC.